The sequence of this T cell receptor beta chain was determined in a study of neurological immune-mediated disorders. TCRdb re-called the 5' RACE reads through MiXCR, storing one row per CDR3 protein. The table shows 77,000 or so distinct CDR3 sequences, with about 9% occurring only once. V was trimmed by 4 bases and J by 4 bases, leaving 8 bases between them. This CDR3 contains 13 residues. The germline CDR1 and CDR2 sequences are MDHEN and SYDVKM. At least ten counts were recorded for this clonotype. Material for sequencing was PBMCs. The V and J genes are TRBV28 and TRBJ1-5; D is unclear. This receptor was identified in a man aged 50-60 years in good health. For the CDR3, the DNA is TGTGCCAGCAGTTCCCCTTTAAATCAGCCCCAGCATTTT. Translating gives CASSSPLNQPQHF.